The 15 T cell receptor beta chains below come from one sample, sequenced in a study of CXCR3-negative and CXCR3-positive naive CD8 T cells. Broader study findings: Hydrophobicity of TRB CDR3s was greater in CXCR3-positive naive cells than in CXCR3-negative naive cells.

These receptors' targets are unknown. Via 5' RACE with UMI labels, TRB cDNA libraries were prepared. With the 5' RACE reads reprocessed, TCRdb shows one record per CDR3 protein and no DNA. Recorded for this sample: about 5,300 distinct CDR3 sequences. Sequencing used naive CXCR3+ CD8+ T cells from blood. Subset meaning: CD45RO-CCR7+CD27+CD95- naive CD8+ T cells expressing CXCR3 (TNR3+). All receptors derive from a human donor in good health. Some clones in this sample may be carry-over from other donors' samples.

The V call is TRBV7-3, the J call TRBJ1-2; the D call of TRBD1 rests on TCRdb alone, since no DNA is present to check it. CDR1 and CDR2 (germline): SGHTA, FQGTGA. The CDR3 is made up of 15 amino acids. CDR3 in amino acids: CASSLSPGTDYGYTF.

The gene calls are TRBV29-1 and TRBJ2-7; TCRdb's D gene call, TRBD2, goes unchecked for lack of DNA. CDR3 length: 13 residues. CDR1 is SQVTM, CDR2 ANQGSEA, per germline. The CDR3 protein is CSVEGTSDYEQYF.

Judged by frequency, this clonotype is medium-sized (0.01 to 0.1%). The rearrangement links TRBV11-2 to TRBJ2-2; TCRdb gives TRBD1 as the D gene, but with no DNA this cannot be confirmed. Germline V gives CDR1 SGHAT, CDR2 FQNNGV. This CDR3 is 17 amino acids long. The CDR3 here is CASTNPRDRMHTGELFF.

The chain couples TRBV5-1 to TRBJ2-7; checking the TCRdb D call of TRBD1 is not possible without DNA. Per germline, CDR1 SGHRS and CDR2 YFSETQ. The CDR3 totals 16 residues. CDR3 in amino acids: CASSFSWTGDSYEQYF.

The chain uses TRBV29-1 and TRBJ2-5; the TRBD1 assignment by TCRdb is unverifiable without DNA. CDR1 and CDR2 (germline): SQVTM, ANQGSEA. The CDR3 totals 14 residues. The CDR3 spells CSVPGTPYQETQYF.

The chain couples TRBV9 to TRBJ1-2. The CDR3 contains 16 residues. From germline, CDR1 is SGDLS and CDR2 YYNGEE. CDR3 residues: CASSRRDEGTNYGYTF. Drawing the rest from reference TRBV9 and TRBJ1-2, the complete variable domain is DSGVTQTPKHLITATGQRVTLRCSPRSGDLSVYWYQQSLDQGLQFLIQYYNGEERAKGNILERFSAQQFPDLHSELNLSSLELGDSALYFCASSRRDEGTNYGYTFGSGTRLTVV.

This clonotype shows up as medium-sized by frequency. The rearrangement links TRBV5-1 to TRBJ2-2; with no DNA, the TCRdb D assignment of TRBD2 cannot be verified. CDR3 length: 14 amino acids. Per the germline V gene, CDR1 is SGHRS and CDR2 is YFSETQ. This chain's CDR3 is CASSPTSTPGELFF.

The chain has TRBV19 and TRBJ2-7; there is no DNA to check the TCRdb D call of TRBD1. This CDR3 comprises 14 residues. CDR1 and CDR2 from the germline V gene are LNHDA and SQIVND (reference sequence). CDR3 residues: CASSIARGTYEQYF.

The chain combines TRBV19 with TRBJ1-1. CDR1 LNHDA and CDR2 SQIVND come from the germline V gene (reference sequence). The length of the CDR3 is 15 residues. The CDR3 region is CASSLRALLNTEAFF.

The CDR3 loop reads CASSLRGRYSGNTIYF. The V call is TRBV28, the J call TRBJ1-3; TCRdb indicates TRBD1, and absent DNA this call remains unverified. The CDR3 runs 16 residues. The germline CDR1 and CDR2 sequences are MDHEN and SYDVKM.

This clonotype is medium-sized (0.01 to 0.1%) by frequency. The gene calls are TRBV20-1 and TRBJ1-5; the TCRdb D gene call, TRBD1, has no DNA to confirm it. The CDR3 runs 14 residues. CDR1 DFQATT and CDR2 SNEGSKA come from the germline V gene (reference sequence). The chain's CDR3 is CSAGTGASNQPQHF.

The J gene is TRBJ1-4, the V gene TRBV20-1. Germline V gene lookup returns CDR1 DFQATT and CDR2 SNEGSKA (reference sequence). The CDR3 runs 14 residues. The CDR3 spells CSAREETWEEKLFF.

The CDR3 loop is CSARDFSGGDDTDTQYF. V gene TRBV20-1 combines with J gene TRBJ2-3; TCRdb reports TRBD1, a call that lacks DNA to check it against. CDR3 length equals 17 residues. CDR1 DFQATT and CDR2 SNEGSKA come from the germline V gene (reference sequence).

This CDR3 is CSVLAPGQRPPSGANVLTF. The chain links TRBV29-1 to TRBJ2-6; TCRdb names TRBD2, which stays unverified in the absence of DNA. The CDR3 spans 19 residues. CDR1 and CDR2 (germline): SQVTM, ANQGSEA.

J is TRBJ2-1 and V is TRBV29-1; the D call from TCRdb, TRBD2, cannot be confirmed without DNA. Germline assignment: CDR1 SQVTM and CDR2 ANQGSEA. The CDR3 is 15 amino acids. CDR3 in amino acids: CSVELAGESYNEQFF.